These 23 T cell receptor beta chains were all obtained from the same sample, sequenced in a study of CD8+CD57+ T cells in acquired aplastic anemia. Sequenced patients had shown CD8+CD57+ cell expansion by flow cytometry. CDR3 and TCR beta VDJ profiling relied on a genomic DNA template. TCRdb passed the reads through MiXCR, listing each CDR3 protein once. This table has about 170,000 distinct CDR3 sequences, roughly 43% appearing once. Sequencing input: sorted CD4+, CD8+, or CD8+CD57+ T cells (not recorded which) from PBMCs. The receptors here all came from a human donor with aplastic anemia.

With respect to this clonotype: Because it lacks the conserved phenylalanine or tryptophan at the end, this CDR3 is likely a read error. J is TRBJ2-7 and V is TRBV9; TRBD1 is a possible D gene (6 bases). CDR1 and CDR2 (germline): SGDLS, YYNGEE. The V end lost 0 bases, the J end lost 4 bases, and 14 bases lay between the germline ends. There are 15 residues in the CDR3. CDR3 in amino acids: CASSVETGFVYEQYL. CDR3 bases: TGTGCCAGCAGCGTAGAGACAGGATTTGTTTACGAGCAGTACCTC.

This clonotype was counted ten times or more. This sequence joins TRBV20-1 and TRBJ2-5, with D perhaps TRBD1 or TRBD2 (6 bases each). The CDR3 consists of 14 residues. V shed 6 bases and J shed 1 base, with 15 bases lying between them. The germline V gene has CDR1 DFQATT and CDR2 SNEGSKA (reference sequence). CDR3 nucleotides: TGCAGTGCCTATAGGGGGGCCTCCCAAGAGACCCAGTACTTC. Protein: CSAYRGASQETQYF.

The chain joins TRBV10-3 to TRBJ2-5, with 9 bases fitting TRBD2. The CDR3 loop spans 15 amino acids. Germline-derived CDR1 and CDR2 are ENHRY and SYGVKD. Trimming cost V 10 bases and J 4 bases; bases outside gene matches: 13. The CDR3 DNA is TGTGCCAGCAGACCCGCGGGGGGGGGCGGAGAGACCCAGTACTTC. Residues: CASRPAGGGGETQYF.

The V gene is TRBV15, the J gene TRBJ2-6; D perhaps matches TRBD1 (6 bases). Deletions cut 2 bases from V and 0 bases from J, with 14 bases between. The germline V gene encodes CDR1 LNHNV and CDR2 YYDKDF (reference sequence). The CDR3 has 18 residues. CDR3 nucleotides: TGTGCCACCAGCAGAACCCACGGACAGTTCTCTGGGGCCAACGTCCTGACTTTC. Protein product: CATSRTHGQFSGANVLTF.

V is TRBV15 and J is TRBJ2-1; TRBD1 is a possible D gene (6 bases). The V gene lost 3 bases and the J gene lost 0 bases, with 18 bases spanning the gap. Germline CDR1 LNHNV, CDR2 YYDKDF (reference sequence). The CDR3 has 18 residues. CDR3 coding DNA: TGTGCCACCAGCAGGCGGTCTCAGGGGCTTGGCTCCTACAATGAGCAGTTCTTC. Encoded protein: CATSRRSQGLGSYNEQFF.

This clonotype has at least ten counts. The V call is TRBV19, the J call TRBJ2-5; D unresolved. CDR1 and CDR2 (germline): LNHDA, SQIVND (reference sequence). V gave up 0 bases and J gave up 2 bases, with 10 bases separating them. This CDR3 is 15 amino acids long. DNA for the CDR3: TGTGCCAGTAGTATAGATCTAGGAAGTCAAGAGACCCAGTACTTC. Its translation is CASSIDLGSQETQYF.

The chain is built from TRBV5-1 and TRBJ2-3; no clear D. The CDR3 sequence is 15 residues long. Germline V gene lookup returns CDR1 SGHRS and CDR2 YFSETQ. Trimming pared 6 bases from V and 0 bases from J, leaving 14 bases between. This CDR3 is CASKRGVPSTDTQYF. Written as DNA, the CDR3 is TGCGCCAGCAAGCGTGGCGTACCTAGCACAGATACGCAGTATTTT.

At least ten counts were recorded for this clonotype. The V gene is TRBV2, the J gene TRBJ1-4, with D hard to call. The CDR3 has 14 amino acids. Trimming removed 7 bases at V and 0 bases at J, with 9 bases between. CDR1 is SNHLY, CDR2 FYNNEI, per germline. CDR3 amino acids: CASKKIATNEKLFF. CDR3 nucleotides: TGTGCCAGCAAGAAGATTGCAACTAATGAAAAACTGTTTTTT.

The chain recombines TRBV19 with TRBJ1-2; a possible D gene is TRBD1 (5 bases). Trimming took 5 bases from V and 8 from J, leaving 18 bases between them. Germline V lookup: CDR1 LNHDA, CDR2 SQIVND (reference sequence). This CDR3 comprises 14 residues. Here the CDR3 reads CASSLRDGLWGYTF. In nucleotides, the CDR3 is TGTGCCAGTAGTCTTAGGGACGGCCTCTGGGGCTACACCTTC.

The chain uses TRBV7-9 and TRBJ2-7, with TRBD1 matching over 10 bases. CDR3 length: 14 residues. CDR1 SEHNR and CDR2 FQNEAQ come from the germline V gene (reference sequence). J gave up 5 bases and V 5 bases, and 6 bases lay outside the gene matches. The CDR3 reads CASSPGQGFDEQYF. The CDR3 nucleotides are TGTGCCAGCAGCCCGGGACAGGGGTTTGACGAGCAGTACTTC.

In this sample, this clonotype turned up many times. The V call is TRBV6-1, the J call TRBJ2-6, with TRBD2 identical over 7 bases. The V and J ends lost 9 bases and 1 base, in that order; junction bases with no gene match: 6. Germline V CDR1 and CDR2: MNHNS, SASEGT. The CDR3 extends over 15 amino acids. In nucleotides, the CDR3 is TGTGCCAGTACTGCGGGGGTATCTGGGGCCAACGTCCTGACTTTC. Amino acids: CASTAGVSGANVLTF.

The rearrangement joins TRBV19 to TRBJ2-7, with D tentatively TRBD2 (5 bases). Trimming removed 4 bases at V and 3 bases at J, with 13 bases between. Germline CDR1 and CDR2: LNHDA and SQIVND (reference sequence). The length of the CDR3 is 14 residues. The CDR3: CASSKGSGLYEQYF. The CDR3 coding sequence is TGTGCCAGTAGTAAGGGCAGCGGACTCTACGAGCAGTACTTC.

Remarks on this clonotype: Without the conserved terminal phenylalanine or tryptophan, this CDR3 likely stems from a read error. The V and J genes are TRBV5-8 and TRBJ2-7; a weak D match, TRBD1 (5 bases). The germline V gene encodes CDR1 SGHTS and CDR2 YDEGEE. The CDR3 spans 15 residues. Between the trimmed V and J ends, which lost 0 bases and 4 bases, there was a span of 14 bases. CDR3 sequence reads: CASSLGTPNVYEQYL. CDR3 DNA: TGTGCCAGCAGCTTGGGGACACCGAACGTGTACGAGCAGTACCTC.

The V call is TRBV5-4, the J call TRBJ2-7; D not certain. The CDR3 contains 13 residues. V was cut by 1 base and J by 2 bases, with 7 bases left in between. The germline gives CDR1 SGHNT, CDR2 YYREEE (reference sequence). The CDR3 coding sequence is TGTGCCAGCAGCTTGCCAGATACCTACGAGCAGTACTTC. It encodes CASSLPDTYEQYF.

In its sample, this clonotype was seen a few times. The rearrangement uses TRBV10-3 and TRBJ2-7, with 12 bases matching TRBD2. Germline values: CDR1 ENHRY, CDR2 SYGVKD. This CDR3 contains 16 residues. The ends lost 0 bases at V and 7 bases at J; junction bases unmatched: 7. In nucleotides, the CDR3 is TGTGCCATCAGTGAGTCGGGACTAGCGGGTTCGGGTGAGCAGTACTTC. As protein: CAISESGLAGSGEQYF.

This clonotype has just a few counts. The chain couples TRBV20-1 to TRBJ2-3; D remains unclear. Germline values: CDR1 DFQATT, CDR2 SNEGSKA (reference sequence). V lost 2 bases to trimming and J lost 0 bases, with 6 bases between them. The CDR3 spans 13 residues. The CDR3 coding sequence is TGCAGTGCTAGACCAAGTAGCACAGATACGCAGTATTTT. Its protein product is CSARPSSTDTQYF.

This clonotype was counted only a few times. Given a much more abundant clone one base away, this may be a read error. Lacking the conserved final phenylalanine or tryptophan, this CDR3 likely reflects a read error. This chain uses TRBV9 with TRBJ2-3; 7 bases match TRBD2. Trimming at V came to 4 bases and at J to 8 bases, leaving 10 bases not matched to a gene. This CDR3 comprises 14 residues. In germline, CDR1 is SGDLS, CDR2 YYNGEE. DNA for the CDR3: TGTGCCAGCAGCCCCGAACTAGCGTTAGGTACGCAGTATTCT. It specifies CASSPELALGTQYS.

In its sample, this clonotype was seen once. The V gene is TRBV20-1, the J gene TRBJ2-7; perhaps TRBD1 as D (6 bases). The CDR3 runs 14 residues. V was trimmed by 6 bases and J by 4 bases, leaving 19 bases between them. Germline-derived CDR1 and CDR2 are DFQATT and SNEGSKA (reference sequence). Here the CDR3 DNA reads TGCAGTGCCAGACACCCCGGGACACAGTACGAGCAGTACTTC. Protein: CSARHPGTQYEQYF.

This chain links TRBV5-1 with TRBJ2-7, with 10 bases identical to TRBD1. The V segment lost 2 bases and the J segment 4 bases; nucleotides outside the gene matches: 6. This CDR3 is built from 15 residues. CDR1 is SGHRS and CDR2 is YFSETQ in the germline V gene. The CDR3 loop reads CASSFRGQGLYEQYF. The CDR3 coding sequence is TGCGCCAGCAGCTTCAGGGGACAGGGGTTGTACGAGCAGTACTTC.

This clonotype was detected only once. The V call is TRBV6-1, the J call TRBJ2-1; weak D call: TRBD2 (5 bases). V gave up 6 bases and J gave up 0 bases, with 12 bases separating them. The V gene's germline CDR1 is MNHNS and CDR2 SASEGT. This CDR3 comprises 15 residues. The CDR3 DNA sequence: TGTGCCAGCAGACCCACTAGGAGCTCCTACAATGAGCAGTTCTTC. It codes for CASRPTRSSYNEQFF.

V is TRBV19 and J is TRBJ1-1, with 11 positions matching TRBD1. There are 15 residues in the CDR3. Germline CDR1 and CDR2: LNHDA and SQIVND (reference sequence). The trim removed 4 bases at V and 4 bases at J, leaving 5 bases unmatched. CDR3 DNA: TGTGCCAGTAGTACGACCGGGACAGGGGGCACTGAAGCTTTCTTT. It encodes CASSTTGTGGTEAFF.

This clonotype is a singleton in its sample. The J gene is TRBJ2-1, the V gene TRBV10-3; 11 bases align to TRBD2. With 11 bases clipped from V and 5 bases from J, the junction kept 14 bases outside the gene matches. Germline CDR1 is ENHRY and CDR2 is SYGVKD. This CDR3 is built from 16 residues. For the CDR3, the DNA is TGTGCCGCGGGGGCTAGCGGGGGGAAAAATAACAATGAGCAGTTCTTC. It yields the protein CAAGASGGKNNNEQFF.

The genes are TRBV7-2 and TRBJ1-2, with 8 bases fitting TRBD1. This CDR3 region has 12 residues. CDR1 SGHTA and CDR2 FQGNSA come from the germline V gene. J lost 7 bases, V lost 3 bases, and 1 base had no gene match. The CDR3 bases are TGTGCCAGCAGCTTCACAGGGGGTGGCTACACCTTC. Its translation: CASSFTGGGYTF. Complete variable domain (other parts from reference TRBV7-2 and TRBJ1-2): GAGVSQSPSNKVTEKGKDVELRCDPISGHTALYWYRQSLGQGLEFLIYFQGNSAPDKSGLPSDRFSAERTGGSVSTLTIQRTQQEDSAVYLCASSFTGGGYTFGSGTRLTVV.